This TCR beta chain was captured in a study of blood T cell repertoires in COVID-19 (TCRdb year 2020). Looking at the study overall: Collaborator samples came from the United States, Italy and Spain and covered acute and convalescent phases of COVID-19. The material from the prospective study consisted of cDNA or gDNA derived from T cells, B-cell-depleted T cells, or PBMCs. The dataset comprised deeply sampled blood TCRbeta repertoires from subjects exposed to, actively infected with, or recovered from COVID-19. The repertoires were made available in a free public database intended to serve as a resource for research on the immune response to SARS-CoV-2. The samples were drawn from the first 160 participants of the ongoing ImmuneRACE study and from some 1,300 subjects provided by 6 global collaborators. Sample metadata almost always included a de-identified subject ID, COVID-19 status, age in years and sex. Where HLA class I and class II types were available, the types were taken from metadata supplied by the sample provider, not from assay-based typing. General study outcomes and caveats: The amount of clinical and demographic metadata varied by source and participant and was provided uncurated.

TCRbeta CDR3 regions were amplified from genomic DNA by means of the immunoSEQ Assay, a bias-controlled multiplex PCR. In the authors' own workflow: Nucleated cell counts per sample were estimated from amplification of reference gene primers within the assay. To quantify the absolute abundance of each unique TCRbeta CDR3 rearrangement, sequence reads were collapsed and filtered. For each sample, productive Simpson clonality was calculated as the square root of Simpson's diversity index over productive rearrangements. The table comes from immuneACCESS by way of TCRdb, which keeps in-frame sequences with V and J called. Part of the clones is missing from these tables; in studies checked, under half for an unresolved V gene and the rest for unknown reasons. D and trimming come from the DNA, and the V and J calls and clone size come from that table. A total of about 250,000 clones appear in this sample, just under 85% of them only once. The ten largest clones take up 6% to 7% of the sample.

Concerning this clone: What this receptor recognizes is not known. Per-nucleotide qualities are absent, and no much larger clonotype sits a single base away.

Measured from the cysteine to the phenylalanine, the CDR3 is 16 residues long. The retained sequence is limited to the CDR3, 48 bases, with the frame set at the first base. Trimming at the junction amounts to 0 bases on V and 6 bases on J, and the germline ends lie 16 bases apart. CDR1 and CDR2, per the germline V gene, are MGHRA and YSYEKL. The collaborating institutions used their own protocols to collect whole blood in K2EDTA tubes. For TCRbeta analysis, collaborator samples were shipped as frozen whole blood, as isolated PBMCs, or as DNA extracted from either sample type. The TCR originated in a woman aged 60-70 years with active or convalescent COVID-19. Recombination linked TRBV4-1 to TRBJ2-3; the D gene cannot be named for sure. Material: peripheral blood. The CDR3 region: CASSQEGIAPGDTQYF. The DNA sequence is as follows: TGCGCCAGCAGCCAAGAAGGTATAGCTCCCGGGGATACGCAGTATTTT.